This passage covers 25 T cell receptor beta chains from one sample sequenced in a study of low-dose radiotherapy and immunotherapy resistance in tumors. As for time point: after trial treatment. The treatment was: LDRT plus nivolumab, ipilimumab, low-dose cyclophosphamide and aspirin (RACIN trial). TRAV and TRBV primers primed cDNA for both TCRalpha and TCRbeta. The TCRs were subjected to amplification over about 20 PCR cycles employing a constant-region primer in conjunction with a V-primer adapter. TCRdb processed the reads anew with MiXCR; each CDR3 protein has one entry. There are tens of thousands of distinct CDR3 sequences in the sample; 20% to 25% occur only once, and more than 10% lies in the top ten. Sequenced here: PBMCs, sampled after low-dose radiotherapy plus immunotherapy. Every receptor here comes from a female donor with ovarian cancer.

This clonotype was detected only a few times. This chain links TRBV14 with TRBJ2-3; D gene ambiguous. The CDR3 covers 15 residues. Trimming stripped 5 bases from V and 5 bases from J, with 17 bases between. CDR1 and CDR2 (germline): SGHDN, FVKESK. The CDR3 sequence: CASSLNGPLGDTQYF. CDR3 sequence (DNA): TGTGCCAGCAGCTTAAACGGGCCTCTAGGAGATACGCAGTATTTT.

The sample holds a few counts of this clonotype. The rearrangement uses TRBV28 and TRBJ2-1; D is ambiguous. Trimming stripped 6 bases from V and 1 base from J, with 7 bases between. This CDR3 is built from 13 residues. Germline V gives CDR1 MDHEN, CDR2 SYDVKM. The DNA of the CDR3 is TGTGCCAGCAGCTCAAGATCCTACAATGAGCAGTTCTTC. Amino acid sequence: CASSSRSYNEQFF. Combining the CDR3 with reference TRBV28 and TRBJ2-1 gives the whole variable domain DVKVTQSSRYLVKRTGEKVFLECVQDMDHENMFWYRQDPGLGLRLIYFSYDVKMKEKGDIPEGYSVSREKKERFSLILESASTNQTSMYLCASSSRSYNEQFFGPGTRLTVL.

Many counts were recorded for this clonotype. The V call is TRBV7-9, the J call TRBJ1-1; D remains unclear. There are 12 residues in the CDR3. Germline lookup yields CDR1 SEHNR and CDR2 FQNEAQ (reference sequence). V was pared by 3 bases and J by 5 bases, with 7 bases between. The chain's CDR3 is CASSFSGTEAFF. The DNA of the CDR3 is TGTGCCAGCAGCTTTTCGGGGACTGAAGCTTTCTTT.

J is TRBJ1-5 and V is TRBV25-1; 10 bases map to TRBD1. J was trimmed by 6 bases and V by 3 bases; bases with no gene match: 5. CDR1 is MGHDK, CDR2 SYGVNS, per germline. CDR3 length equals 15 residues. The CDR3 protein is CASSETGTGVQPQHF. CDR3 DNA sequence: TGTGCCAGCAGTGAGACGGGGACAGGGGTTCAGCCCCAGCATTTT.

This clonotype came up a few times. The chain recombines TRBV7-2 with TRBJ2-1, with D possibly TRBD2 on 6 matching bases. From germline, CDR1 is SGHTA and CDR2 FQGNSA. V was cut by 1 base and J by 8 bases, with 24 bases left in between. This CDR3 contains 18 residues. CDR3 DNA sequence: TGTGCCAGCAGCTTAGAGTTTAGGGCGGGAACAACTGGGGATGAGCAGTTCTTC. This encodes CASSLEFRAGTTGDEQFF.

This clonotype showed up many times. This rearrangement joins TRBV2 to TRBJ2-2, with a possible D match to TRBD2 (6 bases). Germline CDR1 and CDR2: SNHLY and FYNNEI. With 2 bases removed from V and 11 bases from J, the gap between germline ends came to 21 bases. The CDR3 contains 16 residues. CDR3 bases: TGTGCCAGCAGTGAATGGTTTAGCGGCGGTTTAGTTGAGCTGTTTTTT. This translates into CASSEWFSGGLVELFF. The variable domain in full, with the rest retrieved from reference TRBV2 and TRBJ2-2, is EPEVTQTPSHQVTQMGQEVILRCVPISNHLYFYWYRQILGQKVEFLVSFYNNEISEKSEIFDDQFSVERPDGSNFTLKIRSTKLEDSAMYFCASSEWFSGGLVELFFGEGSRLTVL.

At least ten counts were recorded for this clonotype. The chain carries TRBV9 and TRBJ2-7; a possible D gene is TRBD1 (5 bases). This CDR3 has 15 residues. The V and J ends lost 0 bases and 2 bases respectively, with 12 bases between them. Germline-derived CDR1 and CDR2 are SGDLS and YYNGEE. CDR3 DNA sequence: TGTGCCAGCAGCGTAGCCCAGGGTGGGCCCTACGAGCAGTACTTC. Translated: CASSVAQGGPYEQYF.

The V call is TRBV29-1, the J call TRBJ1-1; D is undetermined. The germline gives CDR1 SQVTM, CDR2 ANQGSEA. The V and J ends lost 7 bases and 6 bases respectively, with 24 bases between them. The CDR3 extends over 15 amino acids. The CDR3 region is CSASDSRERGAEAFF. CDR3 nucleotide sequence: TGCAGCGCCTCGGACTCTCGGGAACGCGGCGCTGAAGCTTTCTTT.

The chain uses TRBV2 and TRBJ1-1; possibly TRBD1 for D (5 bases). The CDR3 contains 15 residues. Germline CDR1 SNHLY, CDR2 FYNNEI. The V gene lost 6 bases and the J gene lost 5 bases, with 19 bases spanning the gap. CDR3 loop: CASRTGGGVGTEAFF. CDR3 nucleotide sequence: TGTGCCAGCAGGACGGGGGGGGGGGTTGGGACTGAAGCTTTCTTT.

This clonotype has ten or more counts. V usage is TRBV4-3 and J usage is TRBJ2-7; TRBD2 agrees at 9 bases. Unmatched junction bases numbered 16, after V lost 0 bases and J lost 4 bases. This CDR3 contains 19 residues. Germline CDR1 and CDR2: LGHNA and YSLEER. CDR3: CASSQDLVGGAGGLYEQYF. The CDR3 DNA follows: TGCGCCAGCAGCCAAGATCTGGTCGGGGGAGCGGGAGGTCTTTACGAGCAGTACTTC.

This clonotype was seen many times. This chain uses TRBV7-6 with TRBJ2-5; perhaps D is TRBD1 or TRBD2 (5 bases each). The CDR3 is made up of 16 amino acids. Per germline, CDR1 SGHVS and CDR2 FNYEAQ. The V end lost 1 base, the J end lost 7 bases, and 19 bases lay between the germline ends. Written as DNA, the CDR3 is TGTGCCAGCAGCTTAGATGCGGGCAGACCCCAGGGGACCCAGTACTTC. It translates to CASSLDAGRPQGTQYF.

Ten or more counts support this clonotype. CDR3 nucleotides: TGCGCCAGCAGATCTAGCGGATTCACAGATACGCAGTATTTT. As protein: CASRSSGFTDTQYF. V and J are TRBV10-2 and TRBJ2-3, with 7 positions matching TRBD2. The V gene end was trimmed by 6 bases and the J gene end by 2 bases; junction bases not matched to a gene: 5. This CDR3 is built from 14 residues. Per the germline V gene, CDR1 is WSHSY and CDR2 is SAAADI.

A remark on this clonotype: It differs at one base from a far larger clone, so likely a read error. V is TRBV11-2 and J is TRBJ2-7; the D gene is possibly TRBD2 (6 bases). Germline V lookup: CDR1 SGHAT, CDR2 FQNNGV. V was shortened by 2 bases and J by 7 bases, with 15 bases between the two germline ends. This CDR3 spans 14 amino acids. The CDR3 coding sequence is TGTGCCAGCAGCTTATACGGGAGCTACAATGAGCAGTACTTC. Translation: CASSLYGSYNEQYF.

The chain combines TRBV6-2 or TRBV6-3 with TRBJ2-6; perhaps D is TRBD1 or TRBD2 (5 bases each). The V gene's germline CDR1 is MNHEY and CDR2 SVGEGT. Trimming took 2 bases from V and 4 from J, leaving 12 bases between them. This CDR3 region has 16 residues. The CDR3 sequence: CASSYPGRAGANVLTF. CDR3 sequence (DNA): TGTGCCAGCAGTTACCCGGGGCGGGCGGGGGCCAACGTCCTGACTTTC.

The CDR3 protein is CATSRDEGTGANVLTF. The CDR3 DNA reads as TGTGCCACCAGCAGAGATGAAGGGACCGGGGCCAACGTCCTGACTTTC. This rearrangement joins TRBV15 to TRBJ2-6, with D perhaps being TRBD1 or TRBD2 (5 bases each). CDR1 is LNHNV, CDR2 YYDKDF, per germline (reference sequence). V gave up 0 bases and J gave up 4 bases, with 10 bases separating them. CDR3 length: 16 amino acids. Full variable domain (rest looked up from reference TRBV15 and TRBJ2-6): DAMVIQNPRYQVTQFGKPVTLSCSQTLNHNVMYWYQQKSSQAPKLLFHYYDKDFNNEADTPDNFQSRRPNTSFCFLDIRSPGLGDTAMYLCATSRDEGTGANVLTFGAGSRLTVL.

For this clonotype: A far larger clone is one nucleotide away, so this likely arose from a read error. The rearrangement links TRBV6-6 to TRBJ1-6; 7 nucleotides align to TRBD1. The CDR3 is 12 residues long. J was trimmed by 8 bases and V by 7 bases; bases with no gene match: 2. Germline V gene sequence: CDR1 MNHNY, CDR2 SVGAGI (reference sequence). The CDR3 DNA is TGTGCCAGCATAGGGGGCGATTCACCCCTCCACTTT. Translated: CASIGGDSPLHF.

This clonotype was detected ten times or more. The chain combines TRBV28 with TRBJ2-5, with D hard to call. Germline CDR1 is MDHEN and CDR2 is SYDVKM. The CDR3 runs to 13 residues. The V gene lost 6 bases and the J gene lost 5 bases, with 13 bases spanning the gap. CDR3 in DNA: TGTGCCAGCAGGCCCCCCCGTGCGGAGACCCAGTACTTC. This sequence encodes CASRPPRAETQYF.

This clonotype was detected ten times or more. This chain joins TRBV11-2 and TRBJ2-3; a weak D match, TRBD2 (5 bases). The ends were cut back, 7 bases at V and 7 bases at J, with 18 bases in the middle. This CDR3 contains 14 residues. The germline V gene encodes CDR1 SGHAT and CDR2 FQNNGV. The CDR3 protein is CASNLDSGIYTQYF. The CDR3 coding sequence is TGTGCCAGCAACCTCGATTCCGGGATTTATACGCAGTATTTT.

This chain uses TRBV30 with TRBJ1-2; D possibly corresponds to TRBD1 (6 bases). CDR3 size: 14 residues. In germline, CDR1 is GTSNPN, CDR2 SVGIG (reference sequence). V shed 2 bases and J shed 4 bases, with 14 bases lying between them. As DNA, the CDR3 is TGTGCCTGGAGTCCCAACAGGGTTGCCTATGGCTACACCTTC. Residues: CAWSPNRVAYGYTF.

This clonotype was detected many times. The CDR3 loop reads CSVAPGTQETQYF. The CDR3 DNA sequence: TGCAGCGTTGCACCGGGAACCCAAGAGACCCAGTACTTC. The chain links TRBV29-1 to TRBJ2-5; a possible D gene is TRBD2 (5 bases). Germline V lookup: CDR1 SQVTM, CDR2 ANQGSEA. V was clipped by 4 bases and J by 1 base, with 10 bases between them. CDR3 length: 13 residues.

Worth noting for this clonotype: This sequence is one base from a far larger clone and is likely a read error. The CDR3 DNA sequence: TGTGCCAGCAGTCGAGACAAGGGCCTAAAGGGCGAGCAGTACTTC. Translating it yields CASSRDKGLKGEQYF. The chain recombines TRBV6-5 with TRBJ2-7; D not resolved. Trimming shortened V by 5 bases and J by 6 bases, and 20 bases separated the two germline ends. This CDR3 has 15 amino acids. Germline CDR1 and CDR2: MNHEY and SVGAGI.

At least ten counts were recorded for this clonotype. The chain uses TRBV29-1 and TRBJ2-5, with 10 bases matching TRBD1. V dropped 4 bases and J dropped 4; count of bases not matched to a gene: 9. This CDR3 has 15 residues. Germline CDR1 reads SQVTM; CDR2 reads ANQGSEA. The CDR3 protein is CSVAGRQGAGETQYF. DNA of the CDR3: TGCAGCGTTGCAGGACGACAGGGGGCCGGAGAGACCCAGTACTTC.

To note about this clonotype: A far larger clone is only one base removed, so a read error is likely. This CDR3 reads CASSYQGTGTMEQYF. The DNA of the CDR3 is TGTGCCAGCAGTTACCAGGGGACAGGGACCATGGAGCAGTACTTC. The gene calls are TRBV6-2 or TRBV6-3 and TRBJ2-5; 9 bases map to TRBD1. CDR1 and CDR2 from the germline V gene are MNHEY and SVGEGT. V shed 2 bases, J shed 11 bases, and the junction held 12 bases outside the gene matches. The CDR3 is 15 amino acids.

The CDR3 DNA reads as TGTGCCAGCAGCTTATGGTCCACTGGAGTGAACACTGAAGCTTTCTTT. Encoded protein: CASSLWSTGVNTEAFF. The J gene is TRBJ1-1, the V gene TRBV7-2; D is undetermined. CDR1 and CDR2 (germline): SGHTA, FQGNSA. Trimming left V 2 bases short and J 0 bases short, with 13 bases between. There are 16 residues in the CDR3.

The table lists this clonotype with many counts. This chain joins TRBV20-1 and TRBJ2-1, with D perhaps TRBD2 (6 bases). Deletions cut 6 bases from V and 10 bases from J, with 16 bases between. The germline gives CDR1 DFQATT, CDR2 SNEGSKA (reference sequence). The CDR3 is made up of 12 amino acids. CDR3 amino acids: CSAKRDSEEQFF. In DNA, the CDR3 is TGCAGTGCGAAACGGGACTCCGAAGAGCAGTTCTTC.